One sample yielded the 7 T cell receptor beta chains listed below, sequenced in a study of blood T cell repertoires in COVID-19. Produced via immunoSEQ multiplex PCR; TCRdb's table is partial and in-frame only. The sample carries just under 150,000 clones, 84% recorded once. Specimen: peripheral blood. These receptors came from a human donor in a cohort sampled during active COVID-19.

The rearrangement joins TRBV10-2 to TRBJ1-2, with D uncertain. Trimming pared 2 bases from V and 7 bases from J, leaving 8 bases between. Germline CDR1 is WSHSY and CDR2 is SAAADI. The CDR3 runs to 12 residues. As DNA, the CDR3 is TGCGCCAGCAGTGAGACGGTAGCTGGCTACACCTTC. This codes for CASSETVAGYTF.

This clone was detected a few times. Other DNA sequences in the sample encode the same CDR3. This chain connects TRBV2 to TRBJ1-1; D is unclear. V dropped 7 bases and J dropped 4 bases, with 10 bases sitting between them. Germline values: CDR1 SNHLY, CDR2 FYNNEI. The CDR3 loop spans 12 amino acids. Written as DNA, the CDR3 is TGTGCCAGCAAGGAGGGTGGCACTGAAGCTTTCTTT. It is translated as CASKEGGTEAFF.

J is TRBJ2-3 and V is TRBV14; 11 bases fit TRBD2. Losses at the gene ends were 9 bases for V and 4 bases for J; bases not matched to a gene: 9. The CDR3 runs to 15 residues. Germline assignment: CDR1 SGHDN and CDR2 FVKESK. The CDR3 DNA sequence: TGTGCCAGTGCGACTAGCGGGAATGCGGCAGATACGCAGTATTTT. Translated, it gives CASATSGNAADTQYF.

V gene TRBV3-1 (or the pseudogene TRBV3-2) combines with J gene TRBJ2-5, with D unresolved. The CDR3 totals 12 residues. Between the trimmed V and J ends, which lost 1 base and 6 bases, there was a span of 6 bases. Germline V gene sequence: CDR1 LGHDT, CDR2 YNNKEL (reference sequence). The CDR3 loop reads CASSQAEKTQYF. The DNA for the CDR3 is TGTGCCAGCAGCCAAGCCGAGAAGACCCAGTACTTC.

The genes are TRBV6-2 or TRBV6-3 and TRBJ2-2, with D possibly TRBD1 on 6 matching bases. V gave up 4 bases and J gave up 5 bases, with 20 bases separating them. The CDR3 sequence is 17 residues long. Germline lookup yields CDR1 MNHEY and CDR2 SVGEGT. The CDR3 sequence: CASSSSKTRGFTGELFF. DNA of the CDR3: TGTGCCAGCAGTTCGTCCAAAACAAGGGGGTTTACCGGGGAGCTGTTTTTT.

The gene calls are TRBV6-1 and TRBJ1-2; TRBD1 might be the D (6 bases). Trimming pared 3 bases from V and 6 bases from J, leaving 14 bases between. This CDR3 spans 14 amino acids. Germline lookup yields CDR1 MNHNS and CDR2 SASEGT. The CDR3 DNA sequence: TGTGCCAGCAGTGATGGCAGGGGAAGGGATGGCTACACCTTC. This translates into CASSDGRGRDGYTF.

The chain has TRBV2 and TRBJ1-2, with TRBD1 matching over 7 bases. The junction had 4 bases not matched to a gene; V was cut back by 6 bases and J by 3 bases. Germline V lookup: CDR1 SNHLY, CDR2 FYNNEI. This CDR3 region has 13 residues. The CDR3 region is CASRDDRDYGYTF. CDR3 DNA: TGTGCCAGCAGGGACGACAGGGACTATGGCTACACCTTC.